The 27 T cell receptor beta chains given below trace back to one sample, sequenced in a study of T cells in Graves' hyperthyroidism and ophthalmopathy. Amplification targeted TCR beta CDR3 regions from RNA transcripts. TCR CDR3 regions were first amplified by RT-PCR with HTBI primers. Each CDR3 protein gets one entry after TCRdb re-called the multiplex PCR reads with MiXCR. This sample has a few hundred thousand distinct CDR3 sequences, with approximately 16% found just once. Sequencing was performed on blood. These receptors all come from a middle-aged woman with Graves' ophthalmopathy.

V usage is TRBV11-2 and J usage is TRBJ2-7; D assignment may be TRBD1 or TRBD2 (6 bases each). This CDR3 has 17 amino acids. V dropped 4 bases and J dropped 1 base, with 20 bases sitting between them. From germline, CDR1 is SGHAT and CDR2 FQNNGV. CDR3: CASSSSRVVGGSYEQYF. In nucleotides, the CDR3 is TGTGCCAGCAGCTCCTCACGGGTTGTAGGGGGGTCCTACGAGCAGTACTTC.

This clonotype was observed at least ten times. The chain links TRBV5-1 to TRBJ1-1; 7 nucleotides line up with TRBD1. Trimming cost V 4 bases and J 4 bases; bases outside gene matches: 4. The CDR3 extends over 13 amino acids. CDR1 SGHRS and CDR2 YFSETQ come from the germline V gene. In DNA, the CDR3 is TGCGCCAGCAGCAAGGACAGGCCCACTGAAGCTTTCTTT. It specifies CASSKDRPTEAFF.

This clonotype was seen ten or more times. V and J are TRBV6-2 or TRBV6-3 and TRBJ2-3; D is unresolved. Germline assignment: CDR1 MNHEY and CDR2 SVGEGT. This CDR3 has 14 amino acids. The germline V and J ends were trimmed by 6 bases and 0 bases, with 10 bases remaining between them. For the CDR3, the DNA is TGTGCCAGCAGCACGGCCGCTAGCACAGATACGCAGTATTTT. The encoded protein is CASSTAASTDTQYF.

V and J are TRBV7-2 and TRBJ2-7, with D tentatively TRBD2 (6 bases). CDR1 SGHTA and CDR2 FQGNSA come from the germline V gene. This CDR3 has 18 amino acids. Trimming removed 5 bases from V and 2 bases from J, with 25 bases in between. The CDR3 DNA reads as TGTGCCAGCAGCCCGGTCCCTAGCGCCCTAAGCCTAACCTACGAGCAGTACTTC. This gives the protein CASSPVPSALSLTYEQYF. Full variable domain (outside the CDR3, taken from reference TRBV7-2 and TRBJ2-7): GAGVSQSPSNKVTEKGKDVELRCDPISGHTALYWYRQSLGQGLEFLIYFQGNSAPDKSGLPSDRFSAERTGGSVSTLTIQRTQQEDSAVYLCASSPVPSALSLTYEQYFGPGTRLTVT.

This clonotype was seen many times. The chain has TRBV7-3 and TRBJ2-3; TRBD2 matches 7 bases. CDR1 is SGHTA, CDR2 FQGTGA, per germline. The V segment lost 5 bases and the J segment 0 bases; nucleotides outside the gene matches: 5. CDR3 length equals 15 residues. As DNA, the CDR3 is TGTGCCAGCAGCCTAGCGGTGACTAGCACAGATACGCAGTATTTT. It yields the protein CASSLAVTSTDTQYF.

This clonotype was recorded at least ten times. The rearrangement uses TRBV29-1 and TRBJ2-1; perhaps D is TRBD1 or TRBD2 (5 bases each). V dropped 7 bases and J dropped 6 bases, with 19 bases sitting between them. This CDR3 region has 14 residues. Germline V gene sequence: CDR1 SQVTM, CDR2 ANQGSEA. The DNA of the CDR3 is TGCAGCGCCCGCCGGGGCCAAAGGGGCAATGAGCAGTTCTTC. Its protein is CSARRGQRGNEQFF.

This clonotype has at least ten counts. The chain employs TRBV7-3 and TRBJ2-3; D possibly corresponds to TRBD2 (6 bases). The CDR3 has 14 amino acids. Trimming left V 8 bases short and J 1 base short, with 13 bases between. Germline V gene data show CDR1 as SGHTA and CDR2 as FQGTGA. This CDR3 reads CASARGLGTDTQYF. The CDR3 region has the DNA TGTGCCAGCGCACGGGGACTGGGCACAGATACGCAGTATTTT.

The V gene is TRBV28, the J gene TRBJ2-7; D might be TRBD1 (5 bases). The germline V gene has CDR1 MDHEN and CDR2 SYDVKM. Trimming pared 1 base from V and 6 bases from J, leaving 19 bases between. The CDR3 sequence is 16 residues long. CDR3 residues: CASSLSFRVVRTEQYF. The DNA of the CDR3 is TGTGCCAGCAGTTTATCTTTCAGGGTAGTGCGGACCGAGCAGTACTTC.

The chain links TRBV12-3 or TRBV12-4 to TRBJ2-2; the D call may be TRBD1 or TRBD2 (6 bases each). This CDR3 is built from 14 residues. V was clipped by 6 bases and J by 5 bases, with 13 bases between them. CDR3 nucleotide sequence: TGTGCCAGCAGGGAGGGGGTGGAGACCGGGGAGCTGTTTTTT. Residues: CASREGVETGELFF.

The rearrangement links TRBV7-9 to TRBJ2-5, with TRBD1 as a possible D gene (6 bases). The CDR3 sequence is 16 residues long. The germline V and J ends were trimmed by 2 bases and 5 bases, with 18 bases remaining between them. Germline V gene sequence: CDR1 SEHNR, CDR2 FQNEAQ (reference sequence). CDR3 nucleotide sequence: TGTGCCAGCAGCTTAATTGGGGGCTATGGTACGGAGACCCAGTACTTC. Translation: CASSLIGGYGTETQYF. The variable domain in full, completed from reference TRBV7-9 and TRBJ2-5, reads DTGVSQNPRHKITKRGQNVTFRCDPISEHNRLYWYRQTLGQGPEFLTYFQNEAQLEKSRLLSDRFSAERPKGSFSTLEIQRTEQGDSAMYLCASSLIGGYGTETQYFGPGTRLLVL.

The chain recombines TRBV6-6 with TRBJ2-3; no clear D. With 2 bases removed from V and 4 bases from J, the gap between germline ends came to 10 bases. There are 14 residues in the CDR3. In germline, CDR1 is MNHNY, CDR2 SVGAGI (reference sequence). For the CDR3, the DNA is TGTGCCAGCAGTTACCACTCGGGTTCAGATACGCAGTATTTT. Its protein is CASSYHSGSDTQYF.

This clonotype appeared many times. The rearrangement joins TRBV2 to TRBJ2-1; 9 bases fit TRBD2. The ends lost 1 base at V and 7 bases at J; junction bases unmatched: 5. This CDR3 has 15 residues. Germline CDR1 SNHLY, CDR2 FYNNEI. The CDR3 loop reads CASSEGLAGTNEQFF. CDR3 nucleotide sequence: TGTGCCAGCAGTGAAGGTCTAGCGGGGACAAATGAGCAGTTCTTC.

In this sample, this clonotype turned up many times. The chain uses TRBV11-2 and TRBJ2-2; D not resolved. Germline loops: CDR1 SGHAT, CDR2 FQNNGV. The CDR3 consists of 15 residues. Trimming removed 0 bases at V and 7 bases at J, with 12 bases between. The CDR3 is CASSLDPTGGGELFF. Here the CDR3 DNA reads TGTGCCAGCAGCTTAGATCCTACGGGCGGCGGGGAGCTGTTTTTT.

This clonotype came up many times. V gene TRBV2 combines with J gene TRBJ2-1; TRBD2 matches 8 bases. The CDR3 runs 15 residues. V shed 3 bases and J 3 bases; nucleotides not matched to a gene: 4. Germline CDR1 reads SNHLY; CDR2 reads FYNNEI. For the CDR3, the DNA is TGTGCCAGCAGTGACTTGGCGGGAGGCTACAATGAGCAGTTCTTC. It yields the protein CASSDLAGGYNEQFF. Drawing the rest from reference TRBV2 and TRBJ2-1, the complete variable domain is EPEVTQTPSHQVTQMGQEVILRCVPISNHLYFYWYRQILGQKVEFLVSFYNNEISEKSEIFDDQFSVERPDGSNFTLKIRSTKLEDSAMYFCASSDLAGGYNEQFFGPGTRLTVL.

This clonotype was seen repeatedly, ten times or more. This chain joins TRBV30 and TRBJ2-7; D is uncertain. This CDR3 is built from 10 residues. The V end lost 2 bases, the J end lost 8 bases, and 7 bases lay between the germline ends. Germline V gives CDR1 GTSNPN, CDR2 SVGIG (reference sequence). The CDR3: CAWSNGQQYF. The DNA of the CDR3 is TGTGCCTGGAGTAACGGCCAGCAGTACTTC.

In its sample, this clonotype was seen a few times. V is TRBV6-5 and J is TRBJ2-5, with 7 positions matching TRBD1. This CDR3 comprises 15 residues. Trimming took 0 bases from V and 4 from J; bases not matched to a gene: 5. CDR1 is MNHEY and CDR2 is SVGAGI in the germline V gene. DNA of the CDR3: TGTGCCAGCAGTTACTCAGGGGGCCGGGGAGAGACCCAGTACTTC. This gives the protein CASSYSGGRGETQYF.

The chain has TRBV15 and TRBJ2-3, with 9 bases that match TRBD1. There are 16 residues in the CDR3. The trim removed 0 bases at V and 4 bases at J, leaving 5 bases unmatched. CDR1 and CDR2 (germline): LNHNV, YYDKDF (reference sequence). CDR3 coding DNA: TGTGCCACCAGCAGAGATATAGGGACAGGGTCAGATACGCAGTATTTT. This gives the protein CATSRDIGTGSDTQYF.

Ten or more counts support this clonotype. The CDR3 spells CSARDPDAAGAFYNEQFF. As DNA, the CDR3 is TGCAGTGCTAGAGATCCGGATGCTGCGGGGGCGTTTTACAATGAGCAGTTCTTC. The V call is TRBV20-1, the J call TRBJ2-1, with a possible D match to TRBD2 (7 bases). The CDR3 extends over 18 amino acids. CDR1 and CDR2 (germline): DFQATT, SNEGSKA (reference sequence). The V and J ends lost 0 bases and 4 bases respectively, with 22 bases between them.

This clonotype was seen more than once but under ten times. V usage is TRBV3-1 and J usage is TRBJ2-2, with a possible D match to TRBD1 (5 bases). The CDR3 is 15 residues long. With 0 bases removed from V and 4 bases from J, the gap between germline ends came to 9 bases. Germline V CDR1 and CDR2: LGHDT, YNNKEL (reference sequence). The CDR3 protein is CASSQDTRATGELFF. The CDR3 DNA reads TGTGCCAGCAGCCAAGATACCAGGGCCACCGGGGAGCTGTTTTTT. The full variable domain, rest sourced from reference TRBV3-1 and TRBJ2-2, is DTAVSQTPKYLVTQMGNDKSIKCEQNLGHDTMYWYKQDSKKFLKIMFSYNNKELIINETVPNRFSPKSPDKAHLNLHINSLELGDSAVYFCASSQDTRATGELFFGEGSRLTVL.

Comment on this clonotype: A read error is possible here, since a much larger clone lies one base away. For the CDR3, the DNA is TGTGCCGGCAGCTTCGGACCATACTACGAGCAGTACTTC. This codes for CAGSFGPYYEQYF. The chain uses TRBV7-9 and TRBJ2-7; no firm D call. There are 13 residues in the CDR3. CDR1 is SEHNR, CDR2 FQNEAQ, per germline (reference sequence).

This clonotype was counted only a few times. The chain combines TRBV11-2 with TRBJ2-7; 7 bases match TRBD2. Trimming removed 1 base from V and 2 bases from J; junction bases left unmatched: 11. Germline CDR1 and CDR2: SGHAT and FQNNGV. The CDR3 covers 17 residues. CDR3 region: CASSLVWGGGTPYEQYF. The CDR3 coding sequence is TGTGCCAGCAGCTTAGTGTGGGGGGGGGGAACTCCCTACGAGCAGTACTTC.

This clonotype turned up a few times. DNA of the CDR3: TGCGCCAGCAGCTCCTCACTCACCGGGACTACCCTCAATGAGCAGTTCTTC. It is translated as CASSSSLTGTTLNEQFF. The chain employs TRBV5-1 and TRBJ2-1; 7 bases fit TRBD2. The V segment lost 3 bases and the J segment 6 bases; nucleotides outside the gene matches: 15. Germline V gene lookup returns CDR1 SGHRS and CDR2 YFSETQ. There are 17 residues in the CDR3.

At least ten counts were recorded for this clonotype. The chain joins TRBV28 to TRBJ2-5, with 9 nucleotides matching TRBD2. J gave up 2 bases and V 6 bases, and 7 bases lay outside the gene matches. The CDR3 contains 15 residues. Germline V CDR1 and CDR2: MDHEN, SYDVKM. For the CDR3, the DNA is TGTGCCAGCAGCACGACTAGCGGCCCTCAAGAGACCCAGTACTTC. It translates to CASSTTSGPQETQYF.

This clonotype has more than one count but fewer than ten. This chain's CDR3 is CASSQPRTATNEKLFF. CDR3 sequence (DNA): TGTGCCAGCAGTCAACCGAGGACAGCAACTAATGAAAAACTGTTTTTT. The chain combines TRBV6-2 or TRBV6-3 with TRBJ1-4; D is perhaps TRBD1 (6 bases). This CDR3 has 16 amino acids. The ends were cut back, 5 bases at V and 0 bases at J, with 13 bases in the middle. CDR1 is MNHEY and CDR2 is SVGEGT in the germline V gene.

The CDR3 region has the DNA TGTGCCAGCAGCGTGTCGGCAGGGAATCAGCCCCAGCATTTT. Its protein is CASSVSAGNQPQHF. J is TRBJ1-5 and V is TRBV6-5; possibly TRBD1 for D (5 bases). Per the germline V gene, CDR1 is MNHEY and CDR2 is SVGAGI. CDR3 length: 14 amino acids. Between the trimmed V and J ends, which lost 6 bases and 4 bases, there was a span of 13 bases.

The J gene is TRBJ1-1, the V gene TRBV10-3; 7 positions agree with TRBD1. Germline V gene lookup returns CDR1 ENHRY and CDR2 SYGVKD. V lost 6 bases, J lost 0 bases, and 4 bases stayed unmatched. This CDR3 region has 14 residues. CDR3 region: CAIREQGLNTEAFF. CDR3 bases: TGTGCCATCAGGGAACAGGGGTTGAACACTGAAGCTTTCTTT.

The chain uses TRBV9 and TRBJ2-1, with 11 bases that match TRBD2. The V gene's germline CDR1 is SGDLS and CDR2 YYNGEE. This CDR3 region has 16 residues. Trimming took 0 bases from V and 6 from J; bases not matched to a gene: 5. CDR3 sequence reads: CASSVGLAGSPNEQFF. The CDR3 nucleotides are TGTGCCAGCAGCGTAGGACTAGCGGGAAGTCCCAATGAGCAGTTCTTC.